The T cell receptor (beta chain) described here comes from a study of blood T cell repertoires in COVID-19. Trimming shortened V by 1 base and J by 15 bases, and 13 bases separated the two germline ends. The CDR3 is made up of 12 amino acids. CDR1 is LGHDT and CDR2 is YNNKEL in the germline V gene (reference sequence). This table comes from immunoSEQ multiplex PCR, and its TCRdb copy is limited to in-frame clones, with some not included. The sample gives 150,000 to 200,000 clones, around 87% of which show up once; about a tenth is in the top ten. The sequence was obtained from a woman between 70 and 85 years old with COVID-19, enrolled during active disease. The chain is built from TRBV3-1 (or the pseudogene TRBV3-2) and TRBJ2-1; tentatively, D is TRBD1 (5 bases). Material: peripheral blood. The CDR3 loop is CASSQGQGLWFF. The DNA of the CDR3 is TGTGCCAGCAGCCAAGGGCAGGGATTATGGTTCTTC.